The TCR beta chain under discussion was sequenced for a study of cytomegalovirus exposure and HLA in healthy donors. Notes on the study in general: Earlier results showed most TCR beta V segments being productive about 87% or about 30% of the time. In a later analysis, several top co-occurrence clusters appeared linked to parvovirus B19, influenza, CMV and Epstein-Barr virus.

The germline CDR1 and CDR2 sequences are SGHDN and FVKESK. The junction had 8 bases not matched to a gene; V was cut back by 1 base and J by 7 bases. The CDR3 length is 16 residues. Notes on this clone: Its antigen is not known.

This PCR relied on a set of 60 Vbeta primers and 13 Jbeta primers. TCRdb's copy holds only in-frame clones and misses some; the assay was immunoSEQ multiplex PCR. In the table there are tens of thousands of clones, just under 80% of which are singletons. This receptor was identified in a woman in her forties in good health and CMV-seronegative. Material: PBMCs. The genes are TRBV14 and TRBJ2-1; 9 bases agree with TRBD2. The CDR3 reads CASSQVGGGAGNEQFF. For the CDR3, the DNA is TGTGCCAGCAGCCAAGTAGGCGGGGGGGCAGGTAATGAGCAGTTCTTC.